This TCR beta chain was observed in a study of T cell responses to AZD1222 COVID-19 vaccine. Study-wide results and limits: Only after the peak T cell response were repertoires sampled. Two doses of AZD1222 preceded a rise in Spike-specific TCR breadth and depth.

It was second doses at about 4 or about 12 weeks that were pooled. The germline V and J ends were trimmed by 6 bases and 3 bases, with 6 bases remaining between them. The CDR3 is made up of 11 amino acids. The germline V gene encodes CDR1 MNHEY and CDR2 SVGAGI. This clone turned up a few times. The antigen remains unidentified. Sequenced by immunoSEQ multiplex PCR; TCRdb stores in-frame clones only, minus some. The table has over 85,000 clones, approximately 90% seen once. The sample consisted of peripheral blood, taken 28 days after the second AZD1222 dose. The chain couples TRBV6-5 to TRBJ2-7; D remains unclear. This TCR came from an adult who received the AZD1222 COVID-19 vaccine. The CDR3 reads CASRGYYEQYF. In DNA form, the CDR3 reads TGTGCCAGCAGGGGGTACTACGAGCAGTACTTC.